These 13 T cell receptor beta chains share one sample of origin, sequenced in a study of T-cell reconstitution after alpha-beta-depleted transplantation in children. The library targeted TCRbeta and was prepared with unique molecular identifiers. Using its own MiXCR run on the PCR reads, TCRdb lists one record per CDR3 protein. The sample consists of about 440,000 distinct CDR3 sequences, 43% of them appearing once. Source: PBMCs, taken before TCRalphabeta/CD19-depleted stem cell transplant. Receptors originate from a girl aged 2 to 9 with aplastic anemia, due to receive a stem cell transplant.

The chain couples TRBV20-1 to TRBJ2-3, with D perhaps matching TRBD2 (6 bases). Germline CDR1 reads DFQATT; CDR2 reads SNEGSKA (reference sequence). Trimming removed 3 bases from V and 2 bases from J, with 12 bases in between. The CDR3 is 14 residues long. The CDR3 region has the DNA TGCAGTGCTAGTAGGCGGGGTTACACAGATACGCAGTATTTT. Encoded protein: CSASRRGYTDTQYF.

The chain employs TRBV18 and TRBJ1-5; D might be TRBD1 (5 bases). The CDR3 consists of 13 residues. Germline CDR1 KGHSH, CDR2 LQKENI. Trimming removed 9 bases at V and 5 bases at J, with 14 bases between. The CDR3 loop is CARNRGGHQPQHF. Written as DNA, the CDR3 is TGTGCCAGAAACCGGGGCGGGCATCAGCCCCAGCATTTT.

This rearrangement joins TRBV7-2 to TRBJ1-2; D may be TRBD1 (5 bases). With 4 bases removed from V and 4 bases from J, the gap between germline ends came to 19 bases. The CDR3 is 16 residues long. Germline V CDR1 and CDR2: SGHTA, FQGNSA. The CDR3 DNA sequence: TGTGCCAGCAGCTCTTCTTATGGGGGGTTGGGCTATGGCTACACCTTC. It yields the protein CASSSSYGGLGYGYTF.

This clonotype was seen ten or more times. The rearrangement joins TRBV3-1 to TRBJ2-5; 12 nucleotides line up with TRBD2. Germline values: CDR1 LGHDT, CDR2 YNNKEL (reference sequence). This CDR3 has 17 amino acids. V shed 2 bases, J shed 4 bases, and the junction held 8 bases outside the gene matches. CDR3 region: CASSQRASGRARETQYF. The CDR3 nucleotides are TGTGCCAGCAGCCAAAGGGCTAGCGGGAGGGCGAGAGAGACCCAGTACTTC.

V and J are TRBV5-4 and TRBJ2-5; D possibly corresponds to TRBD1 (8 bases). V lost 1 base, J lost 4 bases, and 17 bases lay in between. Germline values: CDR1 SGHNT, CDR2 YYREEE (reference sequence). The CDR3 has 16 amino acids. CDR3 sequence (DNA): TGTGCCAGCAGCTTGCTACGGACAGGGAGGGGAGAGACCCAGTACTTC. This translates into CASSLLRTGRGETQYF.

The rearrangement links TRBV7-9 to TRBJ2-6; no reliable D call. V dropped 4 bases and J dropped 0 bases, with 7 bases sitting between them. CDR1 and CDR2 from the germline V gene are SEHNR and FQNEAQ (reference sequence). This CDR3 has 15 residues. The CDR3 nucleotides are TGTGCCAGCAGCTCCCTGGTCTCTGGGGCCAACGTCCTGACTTTC. Residues: CASSSLVSGANVLTF. Combining the CDR3 with reference TRBV7-9 and TRBJ2-6 gives the whole variable domain DTGVSQNPRHKITKRGQNVTFRCDPISEHNRLYWYRQTLGQGPEFLTYFQNEAQLEKSRLLSDRFSAERPKGSFSTLEIQRTEQGDSAMYLCASSSLVSGANVLTFGAGSRLTVL.

This clonotype was seen repeatedly, ten times or more. The chain carries TRBV25-1 and TRBJ1-1; D is possibly TRBD1 (5 bases). CDR3 size: 15 residues. The ends were cut back, 1 base at V and 4 bases at J, with 13 bases in the middle. Germline CDR1 is MGHDK and CDR2 is SYGVNS. CDR3 bases: TGTGCCAGCAGTGAATCCAGGGTCTGGGGCACTGAAGCTTTCTTT. Encoded protein: CASSESRVWGTEAFF. Supplemented by reference TRBV25-1 and TRBJ1-1, the full variable domain reads EADIYQTPRYLVIGTGKKITLECSQTMGHDKMYWYQQDPGMELHLIHYSYGVNSTEKGDLSSESTVSRIRTEHFPLTLESARPSHTSQYLCASSESRVWGTEAFFGQGTRLTVV.

Notes on this clonotype: Likely a read error: the CDR3 ends without its conserved phenylalanine or tryptophan. V and J are TRBV7-9 and TRBJ2-5; D gene ambiguous. The J call could be wrong; TRBJ2-1 is a better fit for the DNA end. Germline V gene sequence: CDR1 SEHNR, CDR2 FQNEAQ (reference sequence). This CDR3 region has 12 residues. As DNA, the CDR3 is TGTGCCAGCAGCTCAATCGGCAATGAGCAGTTCTCC. Protein product: CASSSIGNEQFS.

The chain joins TRBV6-5 to TRBJ2-7; 8 nucleotides align to TRBD1. The CDR3 loop spans 15 amino acids. Germline V gives CDR1 MNHEY, CDR2 SVGAGI. J gave up 4 bases and V 1 base, and 6 bases lay outside the gene matches. The CDR3, as DNA: TGTGCCAGCAGTTACTGGGTGCAGGGGGCGTACGAGCAGTACTTC. Translated, it gives CASSYWVQGAYEQYF.

The table lists this clonotype with a few counts. V gene TRBV24-1 combines with J gene TRBJ2-1, with a weak D call TRBD2 (5 bases). This CDR3 has 13 amino acids. CDR1 KGHDR and CDR2 SFDVKD come from the germline V gene. Trimming removed 4 bases at V and 10 bases at J, with 13 bases between. CDR3 loop: CATSDPGRGEQFF. CDR3 in DNA: TGTGCCACCAGTGACCCCGGACGGGGAGAGCAGTTCTTC.

The V and J genes are TRBV5-1 and TRBJ1-2, with unresolved D. This CDR3 contains 14 residues. Germline V gives CDR1 SGHRS, CDR2 YFSETQ. Trimming stripped 7 bases from V and 8 bases from J, with 21 bases between. The DNA of the CDR3 is TGCGCCAGCGGCCCCTCGTCCCCTCTACAGGGCTACACCTTC. This sequence encodes CASGPSSPLQGYTF.

The chain has TRBV9 and TRBJ2-3; D is possibly TRBD2 (5 bases). Germline V gene data show CDR1 as SGDLS and CDR2 as YYNGEE. This CDR3 is built from 16 residues. Trimming pared 0 bases from V and 10 bases from J, leaving 21 bases between. The CDR3: CASSVEERELVEAQYF. In DNA, the CDR3 is TGTGCCAGCAGCGTAGAAGAACGGGAACTTGTCGAAGCGCAGTATTTT.

The CDR3 is CSASSREETGELFF. In nucleotides, the CDR3 is TGCAGTGCTAGTAGTCGGGAGGAAACCGGGGAGCTGTTTTTT. This rearrangement joins TRBV20-1 to TRBJ2-2; 7 nucleotides match TRBD2. This CDR3 spans 14 amino acids. Per the germline V gene, CDR1 is DFQATT and CDR2 is SNEGSKA (reference sequence). Trimming cost V 3 bases and J 5 bases; bases outside gene matches: 6.